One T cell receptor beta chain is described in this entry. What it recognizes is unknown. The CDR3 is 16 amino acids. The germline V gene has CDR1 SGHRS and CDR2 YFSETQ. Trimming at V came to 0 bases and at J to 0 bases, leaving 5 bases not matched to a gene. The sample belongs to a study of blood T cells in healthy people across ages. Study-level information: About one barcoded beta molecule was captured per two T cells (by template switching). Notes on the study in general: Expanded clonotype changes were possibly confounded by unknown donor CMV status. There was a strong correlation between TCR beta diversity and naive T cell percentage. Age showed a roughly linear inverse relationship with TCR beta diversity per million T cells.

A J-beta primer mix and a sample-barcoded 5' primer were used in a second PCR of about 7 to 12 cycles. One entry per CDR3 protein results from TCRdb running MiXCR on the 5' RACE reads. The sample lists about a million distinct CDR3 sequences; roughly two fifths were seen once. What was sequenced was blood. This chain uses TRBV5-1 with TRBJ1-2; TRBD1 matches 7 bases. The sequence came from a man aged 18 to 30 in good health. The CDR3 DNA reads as TGCGCCAGCAGCTTGGACAGGGGAACACCTAACTATGGCTACACCTTC. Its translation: CASSLDRGTPNYGYTF. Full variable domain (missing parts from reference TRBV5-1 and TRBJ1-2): KAGVTQTPRYLIKTRGQQVTLSCSPISGHRSVSWYQQTPGQGLQFLFEYFSETQRNKGNFPGRFSGRQFSNSRSEMNVSTLELGDSALYLCASSLDRGTPNYGYTFGSGTRLTVV.